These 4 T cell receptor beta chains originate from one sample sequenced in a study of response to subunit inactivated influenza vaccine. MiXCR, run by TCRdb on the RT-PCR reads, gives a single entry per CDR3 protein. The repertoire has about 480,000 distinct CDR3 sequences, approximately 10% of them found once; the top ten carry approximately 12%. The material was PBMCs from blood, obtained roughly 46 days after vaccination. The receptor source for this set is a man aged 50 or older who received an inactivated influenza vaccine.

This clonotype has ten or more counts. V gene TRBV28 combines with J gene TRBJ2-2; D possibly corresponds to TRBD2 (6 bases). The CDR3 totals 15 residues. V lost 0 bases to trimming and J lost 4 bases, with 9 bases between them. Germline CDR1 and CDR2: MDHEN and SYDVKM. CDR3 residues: CASSLWAGSTGELFF. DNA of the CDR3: TGTGCCAGCAGTTTATGGGCGGGGAGCACCGGGGAGCTGTTTTTT.

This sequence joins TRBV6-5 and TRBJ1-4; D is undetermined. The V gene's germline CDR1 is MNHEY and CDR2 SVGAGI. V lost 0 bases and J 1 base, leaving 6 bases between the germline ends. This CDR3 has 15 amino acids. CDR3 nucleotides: TGTGCCAGCAGTTACTCGCGGGGAACTAATGAAAAACTGTTTTTT. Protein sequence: CASSYSRGTNEKLFF.

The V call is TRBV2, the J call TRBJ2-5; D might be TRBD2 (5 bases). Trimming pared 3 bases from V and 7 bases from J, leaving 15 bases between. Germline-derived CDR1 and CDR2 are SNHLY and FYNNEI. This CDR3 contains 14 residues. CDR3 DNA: TGTGCCAGCAGTGAGTACAGCGGATCCGGGACCCAGTACTTC. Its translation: CASSEYSGSGTQYF.

The CDR3: CSARDGRGFYEQYF. The CDR3 bases are TGCAGTGCTAGAGATGGCAGGGGATTCTACGAGCAGTACTTC. This chain uses TRBV20-1 with TRBJ2-7; possibly TRBD1 for D (6 bases). The CDR3 totals 14 residues. CDR1 is DFQATT and CDR2 is SNEGSKA in the germline V gene (reference sequence). V shed 0 bases and J shed 3 bases, with 12 bases lying between them.